Reported below is one T cell receptor beta chain. This clonotype was observed once. Its antigen target is currently unknown. No base qualities exist here, and no much larger clone lies one base off it. A single read counts as weak evidence. The CDR3, cysteine through phenylalanine, is 15 amino acids long. The only DNA kept is the CDR3, 45 bases in frame from the first base. A distance of 14 bases separates the germline ends of V and J, which lose 3 bases and 2 bases respectively. The germline V gene supplies CDR1 SGHAT and CDR2 FQNNGV. The reads were generated on an Illumina NovaSeq 6000. cDNA libraries for TCRalpha and TCRbeta were prepared by 5'RACE using constant-segment primers, with sample barcodes and unique molecular identifiers added. Trizol reagent was used to extract RNA from every sample. Amplification of the libraries took two PCR steps, and the second step added a second sample barcode plus Illumina TruSeq adapters. Sequencing of the libraries was done on an Illumina NovaSeq, producing 2 x 150 bp paired-end reads. As for the authors' bioinformatics: Reads were demultiplexed and collapsed into UMI-guided consensus sequences with migec v1.2.7. With mixcr v2.1.11, UMI consensuses were aligned to TRA and TRB V and J templates and assembled into clonotypes. Expanded or contracted clonotypes were those called significant by both edgeR and NoisET, with noise models trained on biological replicates. For edgeR calls, the cutoffs were a false discovery rate-adjusted p below 0.01 and a log2 fold-change threshold of 1. As an exploratory analysis of dynamics, max-normalized trajectories of the 1000 most abundant clonotypes were examined by PCA with hierarchical clustering. The CD4 or CD8 phenotype of responding clones was assigned using the separately sequenced CD4+ and CD8+ repertoires. TCRdb cleaned the public reads at Q25 with fastp, built clones with MiXCR and kept in-frame beta chains. Each record represents a unique CDR3 protein, reported with the most common genes and DNA among its rows. The V and J calls were not made by the authors but by TCRdb's processing. Recorded for this sample are a few hundred thousand distinct CDR3 sequences; 20% to 25% of them occurred a single time. Roughly a fifth of the sample is in the top ten clones.

The sample comes from a study of T-cell memory formation after mild COVID-19 (dated by TCRdb to the early 2020s). In terms of the full investigation: Most TCR sequence clusters were specific to one of the two donors. In a couple of donors, T-cell clones that expanded and contracted after mild COVID-19 were followed by sequencing TCRalpha and TCRbeta repertoires longitudinally. The cohort comprised two young, previously healthy adult volunteers, one female and one male.

What the work shows at the level of the full study, not this receptor alone: The second-wave clones that peaked on day 37 were not confirmed to be SARS-CoV-2 specific. Contracting CD4+ clones appeared mostly in the CM and EM memory subsets, whereas CD8+ clones were enriched in EMRA. Clones that contracted from day 15 to 85 showed balanced CD4/CD8 phenotypes, whereas a second wave of clones that expanded from day 15 to 37 leaned towards CD4+. Some responding clones were found in pre-infection memory, which suggests that pre-existing cross-reactive memory T cells took part in the SARS-CoV-2 response. Only two mild cases were covered by the study, and larger cohorts that include severe cases with pre-infection samples were considered necessary.

Ficoll-Paque density gradient centrifugation was used to isolate PBMCs. The V and J segments used are TRBV11-2 and TRBJ2-7; TRBD2 is a possible D gene, resting on 6 matching bases. The sample comprised PBMCs or a T cell subset sorted from them (not recorded which). The TCR was taken from a man aged 18 to 35 who had mild COVID-19 (a few samples of this study predate the infection). The sample titles of this study are shuffled in the database, so cell type and time point are left out; the donor was told from shared clones. The nucleotide sequence is given as TGTGCCAGCAGCTTCCGGGGGACCAGACCCTACGAGCAGTACTTC. This encodes CASSFRGTRPYEQYF.